These 31 T cell receptor beta chains were sequenced from one sample in a study of blood T cell repertoires in COVID-19. TCRdb's table, derived via immunoSEQ multiplex PCR, lists solely in-frame clones and lacks some. The sample lists about 120,000 clones, about four fifths seen once, with 9% to 14% in the top ten. Sample: peripheral blood. All receptors come from a human donor in a cohort sampled during active COVID-19.

This chain joins TRBV28 and TRBJ1-5; 9 bases map to TRBD1. The CDR3 length is 15 residues. Trimming at V came to 2 bases and at J to 7 bases, leaving 6 bases not matched to a gene. From germline, CDR1 is MDHEN and CDR2 SYDVKM. In DNA form, the CDR3 reads TGTGCCAGCAGTTTAGGGACAGGGTCACGGCAGCCCCAGCATTTT. The encoded protein is CASSLGTGSRQPQHF.

The chain joins TRBV2 to TRBJ2-3; 7 nucleotides line up with TRBD2. The CDR3 is 15 residues long. With 7 bases clipped from V and 2 bases from J, the junction kept 9 bases outside the gene matches. Per germline, CDR1 SNHLY and CDR2 FYNNEI. The CDR3 is CASMGGLPTTDTQYF. The CDR3 nucleotides read TGTGCCAGCATGGGGGGACTACCGACCACAGATACGCAGTATTTT. Using reference TRBV2 and TRBJ2-3 for the parts outside the CDR3, the full variable domain is EPEVTQTPSHQVTQMGQEVILRCVPISNHLYFYWYRQILGQKVEFLVSFYNNEISEKSEIFDDQFSVERPDGSNFTLKIRSTKLEDSAMYFCASMGGLPTTDTQYFGPGTRLTVL.

V is TRBV4-2 and J is TRBJ2-1, with 8 positions matching TRBD1. In germline, CDR1 is LGHNA, CDR2 YNFKEQ. The CDR3 covers 17 residues. Trimming cost V 0 bases and J 10 bases; bases outside gene matches: 14. This CDR3 is CASSQDPPGRGQDEQFF. CDR3 coding DNA: TGTGCCAGCAGCCAAGATCCTCCCGGCAGGGGGCAAGACGAGCAGTTCTTC.

V usage is TRBV7-2 and J usage is TRBJ2-2, with TRBD2 as a possible D gene (6 bases). The CDR3 runs to 17 residues. CDR1 is SGHTA and CDR2 is FQGNSA in the germline V gene. With 3 bases removed from V and 2 bases from J, the gap between germline ends came to 16 bases. Written as DNA, the CDR3 is TGTGCCAGCAGCTTGTTGCGGGGCGACCTTAACACCGGGGAGCTGTTTTTT. This gives the protein CASSLLRGDLNTGELFF.

The chain joins TRBV7-9 to TRBJ2-7, with TRBD2 matching 10 bases. Looked up from germline, CDR1 is SEHNR and CDR2 is FQNEAQ (reference sequence). V was pared by 1 base and J by 0 bases, with 9 bases of the junction left unmatched. The CDR3 runs 18 residues. CDR3 sequence reads: CASSLDERGGLFSYEQYF. CDR3 nucleotides: TGTGCCAGCAGCTTAGATGAGCGGGGGGGCCTATTCTCCTACGAGCAGTACTTC. Full variable domain (missing parts from reference TRBV7-9 and TRBJ2-7): DTGVSQNPRHKITKRGQNVTFRCDPISEHNRLYWYRQTLGQGPEFLTYFQNEAQLEKSRLLSDRFSAERPKGSFSTLEIQRTEQGDSAMYLCASSLDERGGLFSYEQYFGPGTRLTVT.

The V and J genes are TRBV9 and TRBJ2-1; possibly TRBD2 for D (7 bases). The CDR3 totals 16 residues. V dropped 4 bases and J dropped 9 bases, with 23 bases sitting between them. Germline-derived CDR1 and CDR2 are SGDLS and YYNGEE. In nucleotides, the CDR3 is TGTGCCAGCAGCCCCCGGCTTTTGGGGGGGGCCTCTGAGCAGTTCTTC. This encodes CASSPRLLGGASEQFF. Full variable domain (remainder filled in from reference TRBV9 and TRBJ2-1): DSGVTQTPKHLITATGQRVTLRCSPRSGDLSVYWYQQSLDQGLQFLIQYYNGEERAKGNILERFSAQQFPDLHSELNLSSLELGDSALYFCASSPRLLGGASEQFFGPGTRLTVL.

This clone was found once. This chain links TRBV10-1 with TRBJ2-3; possibly TRBD2 for D (5 bases). The V gene's germline CDR1 is WNHNN and CDR2 SYGVQD (reference sequence). V was pared by 4 bases and J by 4 bases, with 12 bases between. The CDR3 extends over 14 amino acids. The CDR3 DNA sequence: TGCGCCAGCAGTGCGGGGATGTGGGCAGATACGCAGTATTTT. Its protein product is CASSAGMWADTQYF.

This clone was counted only a few times. The chain combines TRBV5-1 with TRBJ1-3; D gene uncertain. V was cut by 1 base and J by 7 bases, with 12 bases left in between. Per germline, CDR1 SGHRS and CDR2 YFSETQ. The CDR3 totals 14 residues. CDR3 in amino acids: CASSLTPEGNTIYF. In DNA, the CDR3 is TGCGCCAGCAGCTTGACGCCAGAGGGTAACACCATATATTTT.

This clone appeared a few times. The chain recombines TRBV19 with TRBJ2-7, with TRBD1 identical over 7 bases. The V gene end was trimmed by 4 bases and the J gene end by 2 bases; junction bases not matched to a gene: 5. This CDR3 comprises 14 residues. Germline CDR1 LNHDA, CDR2 SQIVND (reference sequence). For the CDR3, the DNA is TGTGCCAGTAGTACGACAGGGCGAGCCTACGAGCAGTACTTC. Amino acids: CASSTTGRAYEQYF.

This clone appeared a single time. The chain recombines TRBV7-8 with TRBJ1-5; D remains unclear. V was shortened by 1 base and J by 2 bases, with 6 bases between the two germline ends. Germline-derived CDR1 and CDR2 are SGHVS and FQNEAQ. The CDR3 is 14 residues long. The CDR3 DNA sequence: TGTGCCAGCAGCTTAGACAGAGGCAATCAGCCCCAGCATTTT. It yields the protein CASSLDRGNQPQHF.

The V call is TRBV5-1, the J call TRBJ2-7; 8 nucleotides agree with TRBD2. Germline V gives CDR1 SGHRS, CDR2 YFSETQ. J was trimmed by 0 bases and V by 4 bases; bases with no gene match: 6. There are 15 residues in the CDR3. This chain's CDR3 is CASSMPGGGSYEQYF. CDR3 coding DNA: TGCGCCAGCAGCATGCCCGGGGGGGGCTCCTACGAGCAGTACTTC.

The CDR3 bases are TGTGCCAGCAGCGTCACAGGGTACAAAGCTTTCTTT. Translating gives CASSVTGYKAFF. The gene calls are TRBV14 and TRBJ1-1, with D possibly TRBD1 on 6 matching bases. CDR3 length: 12 residues. The germline V and J ends were trimmed by 5 bases and 9 bases, with 13 bases remaining between them. From germline, CDR1 is SGHDN and CDR2 FVKESK.

The chain joins TRBV2 to TRBJ2-1; D might be TRBD1 (6 bases). This CDR3 contains 18 residues. V shed 4 bases and J shed 0 bases, with 19 bases lying between them. The germline CDR1 and CDR2 sequences are SNHLY and FYNNEI. CDR3 bases: TGTGCCAGCAGTGCTTTCTCTCCCGGGACAAACTCCTACAATGAGCAGTTCTTC. Amino acid sequence: CASSAFSPGTNSYNEQFF. Supplemented by reference TRBV2 and TRBJ2-1, the full variable domain reads EPEVTQTPSHQVTQMGQEVILRCVPISNHLYFYWYRQILGQKVEFLVSFYNNEISEKSEIFDDQFSVERPDGSNFTLKIRSTKLEDSAMYFCASSAFSPGTNSYNEQFFGPGTRLTVL.

The chain has TRBV5-1 and TRBJ2-3; 8 bases map to TRBD2. This CDR3 spans 15 amino acids. With V trimmed by 4 bases and J by 2 bases, 6 bases remained unmatched. Per germline, CDR1 SGHRS and CDR2 YFSETQ. The CDR3 spells CASSVVLADTDTQYF. The CDR3 DNA sequence: TGCGCCAGCAGCGTGGTACTAGCGGACACAGATACGCAGTATTTT.

This clone was seen more than once but under ten times. CDR3 amino acids: CASRGLAGGYNEQFF. The CDR3 bases are TGTGCCAGCAGGGGACTAGCGGGGGGCTACAATGAGCAGTTCTTC. The V call is TRBV11-2, the J call TRBJ2-1; TRBD2 matches at 15 bases. This CDR3 is built from 15 residues. Germline V lookup: CDR1 SGHAT, CDR2 FQNNGV. V was pared by 6 bases and J by 3 bases, with 0 bases of the junction left unmatched.

The V and J genes are TRBV5-5 and TRBJ1-1, with 10 bases lining up with TRBD1. V was pared by 4 bases and J by 1 base, with 4 bases of the junction left unmatched. The CDR3 is 15 residues long. In germline, CDR1 is SGHKS, CDR2 YYEKEE (reference sequence). Here the CDR3 DNA reads TGTGCCAGCAGCCGCGGGACAGGGGAGAACACTGAAGCTTTCTTT. Translating gives CASSRGTGENTEAFF.

In DNA, the CDR3 is TGTGCCAGCAGCCAAGGATCACCGGGACAGGTATGGGAGCAGTACTTC. Protein: CASSQGSPGQVWEQYF. The chain combines TRBV3-1 (or the pseudogene TRBV3-2) with TRBJ2-7, with 8 bases lining up with TRBD1. CDR1 and CDR2 (germline): LGHDT, YNNKEL (reference sequence). This CDR3 is built from 16 residues. Losses at the gene ends were 1 base for V and 7 bases for J; bases not matched to a gene: 12.

The CDR3, as DNA: TGTGCCAGCAGTGAATTAGCGGGAAATTCACCCCTCCACTTT. Encoded protein: CASSELAGNSPLHF. The V call is TRBV6-1, the J call TRBJ1-6; D gene uncertain. With 2 bases removed from V and 7 bases from J, the gap between germline ends came to 9 bases. The CDR3 sequence is 14 residues long. Germline-derived CDR1 and CDR2 are MNHNS and SASEGT.

This clone has only a few counts. The genes are TRBV7-9 and TRBJ1-2, with unresolved D. The length of the CDR3 is 16 residues. V lost 5 bases to trimming and J lost 6 bases, with 22 bases between them. The germline V gene has CDR1 SEHNR and CDR2 FQNEAQ (reference sequence). CDR3 nucleotides: TGTGCCAGCAGCCATCCCCCCGTGGCAGGCTTGAATGGCTACACCTTC. It specifies CASSHPPVAGLNGYTF. Complete variable domain (other parts from reference TRBV7-9 and TRBJ1-2): DTGVSQNPRHKITKRGQNVTFRCDPISEHNRLYWYRQTLGQGPEFLTYFQNEAQLEKSRLLSDRFSAERPKGSFSTLEIQRTEQGDSAMYLCASSHPPVAGLNGYTFGSGTRLTVV.

This clone was detected a few times. V and J are TRBV2 and TRBJ1-6, with D perhaps matching TRBD1 (6 bases). This CDR3 comprises 17 residues. V gave up 6 bases and J gave up 7 bases, with 22 bases separating them. Per the germline V gene, CDR1 is SNHLY and CDR2 is FYNNEI. Here the CDR3 reads CASSLEQGLISNSPLHF. The CDR3 DNA sequence: TGTGCCAGCAGCCTCGAACAGGGCCTTATTTCCAATTCACCCCTCCACTTT.

This clone was observed once. The chain uses TRBV5-1 and TRBJ2-1; 8 nucleotides align to TRBD2. The germline CDR1 and CDR2 sequences are SGHRS and YFSETQ. The V segment lost 7 bases and the J segment 4 bases; nucleotides outside the gene matches: 7. The CDR3 length is 14 residues. The CDR3 loop is CASHPGGGYNEQFF. The CDR3 DNA sequence: TGCGCCAGCCACCCCGGGGGGGGGTACAATGAGCAGTTCTTC. Complete variable domain (other parts from reference TRBV5-1 and TRBJ2-1): KAGVTQTPRYLIKTRGQQVTLSCSPISGHRSVSWYQQTPGQGLQFLFEYFSETQRNKGNFPGRFSGRQFSNSRSEMNVSTLELGDSALYLCASHPGGGYNEQFFGPGTRLTVL.

The chain is built from TRBV12-3 or TRBV12-4 and TRBJ2-2; 8 nucleotides match TRBD2. The CDR3 loop spans 13 amino acids. Trimming at V came to 8 bases and at J to 4 bases, leaving 3 bases not matched to a gene. The CDR3: CASSGTSTGELFF. As DNA, the CDR3 is TGTGCCAGCTCCGGGACTAGCACCGGGGAGCTGTTTTTT.

J is TRBJ2-5 and V is TRBV19; D uncertain. CDR3 length equals 14 residues. Germline V gene sequence: CDR1 LNHDA, CDR2 SQIVND (reference sequence). The ends were cut back, 6 bases at V and 5 bases at J, with 16 bases in the middle. CDR3 nucleotide sequence: TGTGCCAGTAGGCGGCAGCCCAACGGGGAGACCCAGTACTTC. As protein: CASRRQPNGETQYF.

This chain connects TRBV27 to TRBJ1-1; 11 positions agree with TRBD1. This CDR3 is 19 amino acids long. The J segment lost 3 bases and the V segment lost 3 bases, leaving 15 bases of the junction unmatched. Germline V lookup: CDR1 MNHEY, CDR2 SMNVEV (reference sequence). In nucleotides, the CDR3 is TGTGCCAGCAGTTTCTGGACAGGGGGCGCAGGGCGCTTGGACACTGAAGCTTTCTTT. Its protein is CASSFWTGGAGRLDTEAFF.

The V call is TRBV6-2 or TRBV6-3, the J call TRBJ2-1; 9 bases map to TRBD1. V lost 0 bases to trimming and J lost 7 bases; unmatched junction nucleotides: 10. CDR3 length: 17 amino acids. Germline V gene lookup returns CDR1 MNHEY and CDR2 SVGEGT. The CDR3 DNA is TGTGCCAGCAGTTACTCCCTCAAACAGGGGGCGAGGAATGAGCAGTTCTTC. Translating gives CASSYSLKQGARNEQFF.

This chain links TRBV7-2 with TRBJ2-5; possibly TRBD2 for D (7 bases). The CDR3 sequence is 17 residues long. Germline loops: CDR1 SGHTA, CDR2 FQGNSA. Trimming shortened V by 3 bases and J by 2 bases, and 19 bases separated the two germline ends. The CDR3 loop reads CASSLGGGAVPQETQYF. CDR3 coding DNA: TGTGCCAGCAGCTTGGGTGGGGGGGCTGTCCCACAAGAGACCCAGTACTTC.

The gene calls are TRBV18 and TRBJ2-2; TRBD2 aligns across 11 bases. V trimming: 6 bases; J trimming: 0 bases; junction bases outside the gene matches: 6. CDR3 length: 17 amino acids. Germline V gene data show CDR1 as KGHSH and CDR2 as LQKENI. CDR3 coding DNA: TGTGCCAGCTCCCCCGGGACTAGCGGCCCGAACACCGGGGAGCTGTTTTTT. Translating it yields CASSPGTSGPNTGELFF. The full variable domain, with the rest looked up from reference TRBV18 and TRBJ2-2, is NAGVMQNPRHLVRRRGQEARLRCSPMKGHSHVYWYRQLPEEGLKFMVYLQKENIIDESGMPKERFSAEFPKEGPSILRIQQVVRGDSAAYFCASSPGTSGPNTGELFFGEGSRLTVL.

The chain is built from TRBV15 and TRBJ2-7, with D possibly matching TRBD2 (8 bases). In germline, CDR1 is LNHNV, CDR2 YYDKDF (reference sequence). Between the trimmed V and J ends, which lost 6 bases and 9 bases, there was a span of 21 bases. The CDR3 covers 14 residues. The CDR3 DNA is TGTGCCACCAGTACGGACAGGTCCCGGGGGGGGCAGTACTTC. Its protein product is CATSTDRSRGGQYF.

This chain links TRBV6-5 with TRBJ2-1, with D unresolved. Trimming removed 6 bases at V and 0 bases at J, with 12 bases between. CDR1 and CDR2 from the germline V gene are MNHEY and SVGAGI. This CDR3 is built from 15 residues. In DNA, the CDR3 is TGTGCCAGCAGCCCCTTTCGGGTCTCCTACAATGAGCAGTTCTTC. It specifies CASSPFRVSYNEQFF.

The rearrangement links TRBV5-1 to TRBJ2-7, with TRBD1 identical over 10 bases. Looked up from germline, CDR1 is SGHRS and CDR2 is YFSETQ. The trim removed 0 bases at V and 3 bases at J, leaving 3 bases unmatched. CDR3 length: 15 amino acids. The CDR3 DNA is TGCGCCAGCAGCTTGGGTGGACAGGGGGGCTACGAGCAGTACTTC. It specifies CASSLGGQGGYEQYF.

This sequence joins TRBV19 and TRBJ2-1; TRBD2 matches 9 bases. V shed 0 bases, J shed 0 bases, and the junction held 6 bases outside the gene matches. CDR1 and CDR2 from the germline V gene are LNHDA and SQIVND (reference sequence). The CDR3 is made up of 18 amino acids. The DNA for the CDR3 is TGTGCCAGTAGTATAGATACCCGTAGCGGGGGCTCCTACAATGAGCAGTTCTTC. Translating gives CASSIDTRSGGSYNEQFF.